Each of the 4 T cell receptor beta chains below was sequenced from the same sample in a study of response to subunit inactivated influenza vaccine. A single record per CDR3 protein comes from TCRdb applying MiXCR to the RT-PCR reads. The sample shows 600,000 to 700,000 distinct CDR3 sequences, 14% of them seen only once. This sample comprised PBMCs from blood, obtained around 14 days before vaccination. These TCRs come from a man in his fifties or sixties who received an inactivated influenza vaccine.

This clonotype was seen a handful of times. The V gene is TRBV29-1, the J gene TRBJ2-7; 11 bases map to TRBD1. The germline V gene has CDR1 SQVTM and CDR2 ANQGSEA. The CDR3 has 16 amino acids. With 6 bases clipped from V and 1 base from J, the junction kept 11 bases outside the gene matches. CDR3 sequence: CSVDDTGTGGSYEQYF. DNA for the CDR3: TGCAGCGTAGACGACACCGGGACAGGGGGGTCCTACGAGCAGTACTTC.

Ten or more counts support this clonotype. The chain has TRBV10-3 and TRBJ2-2; weak D call: TRBD2 (6 bases). V was cut by 6 bases and J by 3 bases, with 11 bases left in between. CDR3 length equals 14 residues. CDR1 is ENHRY and CDR2 is SYGVKD in the germline V gene. The CDR3 reads CAIRRESDTGELFF. CDR3 DNA: TGTGCCATCAGACGGGAGTCAGACACCGGGGAGCTGTTTTTT.

This clonotype was found a few times. The CDR3 DNA reads as TGTGCCAGCAGCCAGCAGGGTGCCACTGAAGCTTTCTTT. Protein: CASSQQGATEAFF. This chain connects TRBV4-2 to TRBJ1-1; weak D call: TRBD1 (5 bases). The V gene lost 3 bases and the J gene lost 4 bases, with 9 bases spanning the gap. Looked up from germline, CDR1 is LGHNA and CDR2 is YNFKEQ. This CDR3 comprises 13 residues.

This clonotype has a handful of counts. V is TRBV10-3 and J is TRBJ2-5; D perhaps matches TRBD2 (6 bases). The CDR3 sequence is 14 residues long. In germline, CDR1 is ENHRY, CDR2 SYGVKD. Trimming took off 0 bases at V and 6 bases at J, with 11 bases between the two ends. CDR3 nucleotide sequence: TGTGCCATCAGTGAGTCGCCGGGCGGGAAGACCCAGTACTTC. Encoded protein: CAISESPGGKTQYF.